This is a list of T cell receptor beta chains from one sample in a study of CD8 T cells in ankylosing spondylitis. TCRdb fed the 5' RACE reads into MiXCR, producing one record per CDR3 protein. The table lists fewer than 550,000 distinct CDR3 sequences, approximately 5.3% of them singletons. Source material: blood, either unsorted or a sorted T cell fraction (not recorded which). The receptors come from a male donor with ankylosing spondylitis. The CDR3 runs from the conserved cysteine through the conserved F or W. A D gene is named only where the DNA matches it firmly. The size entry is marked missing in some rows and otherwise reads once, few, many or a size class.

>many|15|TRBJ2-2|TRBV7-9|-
TGTGCCAGCAGCTTAGTGTCAGGGAACACCGGGGAGCTGTTTTTT
CASSLVSGNTGELFF
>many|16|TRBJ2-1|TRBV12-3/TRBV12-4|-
TGTGCCAGCCTTAAATGGGCCAGCGGCCACTACAATGAGCAGTTCTTC
CASLKWASGHYNEQFF
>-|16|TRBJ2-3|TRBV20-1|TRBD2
TGCAGTGCGTGGGGGACTAGCGGGAGGGCCGGAGATACGCAGTATTTT
CSAWGTSGRAGDTQYF
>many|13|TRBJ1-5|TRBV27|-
TGTGCCAGCAGCCAACATAGCAATCAGCCCCAGCATTTT
CASSQHSNQPQHF
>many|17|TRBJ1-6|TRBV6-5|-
TGTGCCAGCAGTTACCTGGGTAACGGGGGATGGAATTCACCCCTCCACTTT
CASSYLGNGGWNSPLHF
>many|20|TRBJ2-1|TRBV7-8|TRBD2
TGTGCCAGCAGCTTACCCACTACTAGCGGGAGGGCCGTCGTGTACAATGAGCAGTTCTTC
CASSLPTTSGRAVVYNEQFF
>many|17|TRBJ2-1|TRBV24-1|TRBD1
TGTGCCACCAGTGATTTGGCCTTAGACAGGGGCTACAATGAGCAGTTCTTC
CATSDLALDRGYNEQFF
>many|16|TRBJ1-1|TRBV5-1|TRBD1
TGCGCCAGCAGCTTGGTTGGGACAGGGGGCATCACTGAAGCTTTCTTT
CASSLVGTGGITEAFF
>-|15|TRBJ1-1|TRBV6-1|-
TGTGCCAGCAGTGAAGCGTGGGGGATTGAGACTGAAGCTTTCTTT
CASSEAWGIETEAFF
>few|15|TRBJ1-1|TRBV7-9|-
TGTGCCAGCAGCCCTCCCCACATGGCGAACACTGAAGCTTTCTTT
CASSPPHMANTEAFF
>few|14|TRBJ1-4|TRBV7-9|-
TGTGCCAGCAGCCAATACAGGGTTGGGGAAAAACTGTTTTTT
CASSQYRVGEKLFF
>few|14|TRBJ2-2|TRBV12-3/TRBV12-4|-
TGTGCCAGCAGCCTTCTTGGGCTCACCGGGGAGCTGTTTTTT
CASSLLGLTGELFF
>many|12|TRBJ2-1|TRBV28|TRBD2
TGTGCCAGCAGTATTAGCGGGAGCGCCGGGGTCTTC
CASSISGSAGVF
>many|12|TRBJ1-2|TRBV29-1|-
TGCAGCGTTGAATCTGGGGACTATGGCTACACCTTC
CSVESGDYGYTF
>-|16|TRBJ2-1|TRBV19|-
TGTGCCAGTAGTTTATCGGGACGGTACCTCTACAATGAGCAGTTCTTC
CASSLSGRYLYNEQFF
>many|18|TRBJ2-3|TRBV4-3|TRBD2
TGCGCCAGCAGCCAAGATAGCCCGAGGACTAGCGGCACAGATACGCAGTATTTT
CASSQDSPRTSGTDTQYF
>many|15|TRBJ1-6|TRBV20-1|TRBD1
TGCAGTGCTAGACCCCGGACAGGCCGTAATTCACCCCTCCACTTT
CSARPRTGRNSPLHF
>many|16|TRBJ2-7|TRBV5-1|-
TGCGCCAGCAGCTTGATGCCGGCAGGGAGCTCCTACGAGCAGTACTTC
CASSLMPAGSSYEQYF
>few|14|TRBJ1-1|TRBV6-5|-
TGTGCCAGCAGTTATACATGGCGCGACACTGAAGCTTTCTTT
CASSYTWRDTEAFF
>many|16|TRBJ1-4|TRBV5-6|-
TGTGCCAGCAGCCCAAGGACAGCATCAACTAATGAAAAACTGTTTTTT
CASSPRTASTNEKLFF
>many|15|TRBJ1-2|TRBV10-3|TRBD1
TGTGCCATCAGTGAGCCAGGGACAGGGGGGGATGGCTACACCTTC
CAISEPGTGGDGYTF
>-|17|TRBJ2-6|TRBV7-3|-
TGTGCCAGCAGCTTAAACAGCCCCCACTCTGGGGCCAACGTCCTGACTTTC
CASSLNSPHSGANVLTF
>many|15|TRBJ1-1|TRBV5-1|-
TGCGCCAGCAGCGACCCCTCAACAGGGCCCACTGAAGCTTTCTTT
CASSDPSTGPTEAFF
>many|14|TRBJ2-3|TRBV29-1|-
TGCAGCGTCCCCGACAGATACTCCACAGATACGCAGTATTTT
CSVPDRYSTDTQYF
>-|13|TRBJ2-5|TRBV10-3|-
TGTGCCATCAGCCAGGACAACCAAGAGACCCAGTACTTC
CAISQDNQETQYF
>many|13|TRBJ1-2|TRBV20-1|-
TGCAGTGCTACGAAGGGGCGAAGCTATGGCTACACCTTC
CSATKGRSYGYTF
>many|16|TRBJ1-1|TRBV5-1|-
TGCGCCAGCAGCCTATATGTCCGGGCCAGTAACACTGAAGCTTTCTTT
CASSLYVRASNTEAFF
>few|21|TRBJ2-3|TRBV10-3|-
TGTGCCATCAGTGACAAACCACCCGGACTATCCATCGGGGAAGGCACAGATACGCAGTATTTT
CAISDKPPGLSIGEGTDTQYF
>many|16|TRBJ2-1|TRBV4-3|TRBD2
TGCGCCAGCAGCCAAGATGGGACTAGCGGGTACAATGAGCAGTTCTTC
CASSQDGTSGYNEQFF
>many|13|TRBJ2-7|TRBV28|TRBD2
TGTGCCAGCAGACTAGCGGGCACGTACGAGCAGTACTTC
CASRLAGTYEQYF
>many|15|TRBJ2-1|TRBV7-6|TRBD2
TGTGCCAGCAGCTTATTACCCACTAGCGATAATGAGCAGTTCTTC
CASSLLPTSDNEQFF
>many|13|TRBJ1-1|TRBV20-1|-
TGCAGTGCTAGAGTAGTAGTGAACACTGAAGCTTTCTTT
CSARVVVNTEAFF
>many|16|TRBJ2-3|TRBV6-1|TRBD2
TGTGCCAGCAGTCGGGAGGGACTAGCGGGAGAACATACGCAGTATTTT
CASSREGLAGEHTQYF
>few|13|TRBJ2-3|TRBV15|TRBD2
TGTGCCACCCGGGAGGTTAGCACAAATACGCAGTATTTT
CATREVSTNTQYF
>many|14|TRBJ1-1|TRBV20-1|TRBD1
TGCAGTGCTCTAAAGGGGGCAGGGGACACTGAAGCTTTCTTT
CSALKGAGDTEAFF
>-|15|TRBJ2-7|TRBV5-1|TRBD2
TGCGCCAGCAGCCGATCGGGACTAGCGGGGGACGAGCAGTACTTC
CASSRSGLAGDEQYF
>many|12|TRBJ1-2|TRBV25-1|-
TGTGCCAGCAGTGCAGGGGACTATGGCTACACCTTC
CASSAGDYGYTF